This T cell receptor beta chain was recorded in a study of blood T cells in healthy people across ages. Each sample used at least 7 million PBMCs. It was with a sample-barcoded 5' primer and a J-beta primer mix that a second PCR of roughly 7 to 12 cycles was run. Template switching added a 12-random-nucleotide identifier to every cDNA molecule. TCRdb re-analysed the 5' RACE reads in MiXCR, keeping a single row per CDR3 protein. This sample has roughly 800,000 distinct CDR3 sequences, with 55% to 75% found just once. This CDR3 is built from 20 residues. This TCR was recovered from a man between 25 and 39 years old in good health. The sequencing input was blood. This rearrangement joins TRBV21-1 to TRBJ2-1; TRBD1, the D gene given by the table, was not confirmed from the DNA. TRBV21-1 is noted as a pseudogene. The CDR3 DNA sequence: TGTGCCAGCAGCAAAGCTTCAAAGGACAGGGGTTTAACGGTTTGCAATGAGCAGTTCTTC. It yields the protein CASSKASKDRGLTVCNEQFF.